The clone carrying this T cell receptor beta chain showed up just once. This entry comes from a study of blood T cell repertoires in COVID-19. There are 12 residues in the CDR3. Germline V CDR1 and CDR2: SGHTS, YDEGEE. Trimming pared 4 bases from V and 9 bases from J, leaving 13 bases between. The protocol was immunoSEQ multiplex PCR, while the TCRdb copy is restricted to in-frame clones and leaves out a portion. This sample carries 100,000 or so clones, around 87% of them seen once, and the ten largest clones take 11%. The sequence was collected from a woman in her thirties with acute or convalescent COVID-19. The sequenced sample was peripheral blood. This rearrangement joins TRBV5-8 to TRBJ1-1, with D unresolved. The CDR3 DNA reads TGTGCCAGCAGCCCGGAGCGGAAAAAAGCTTTCTTT. The encoded protein is CASSPERKKAFF.